The text below deals with one T cell receptor beta chain. Some clones are missing from TCRdb's copy, which holds only in-frame ones; the method was immunoSEQ multiplex PCR. The table has approximately 220,000 clones, around 82% seen once; the top ten hold 2% to 3%. The V gene's germline CDR1 is MNHEY and CDR2 SVGEGT. The CDR3 is 12 amino acids. Trimming removed 5 bases from V and 6 bases from J; junction bases left unmatched: 4. This record comes from a study of blood T cell repertoires in COVID-19. V is TRBV6-2 or TRBV6-3 and J is TRBJ2-7; 7 bases align to TRBD2. The receptor comes from a woman aged 40 to 50 with active or convalescent COVID-19. The sample consisted of peripheral blood. In DNA, the CDR3 is TGTGCCAGCAGTCGGACTAGTAGCGAGCAGTACTTC. Translated, it gives CASSRTSSEQYF.